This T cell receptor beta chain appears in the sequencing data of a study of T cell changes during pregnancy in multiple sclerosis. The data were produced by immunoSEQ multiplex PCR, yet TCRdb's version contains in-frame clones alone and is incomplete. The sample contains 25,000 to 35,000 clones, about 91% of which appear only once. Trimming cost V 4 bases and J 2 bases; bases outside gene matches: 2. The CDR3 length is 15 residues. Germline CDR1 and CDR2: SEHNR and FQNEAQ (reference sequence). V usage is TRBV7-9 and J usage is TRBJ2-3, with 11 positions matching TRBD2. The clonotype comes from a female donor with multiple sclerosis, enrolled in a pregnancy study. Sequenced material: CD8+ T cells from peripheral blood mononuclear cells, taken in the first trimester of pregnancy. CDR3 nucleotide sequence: TGTGCCAGCAGCTCGGGACTAGCGGACACAGATACGCAGTATTTT. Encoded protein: CASSSGLADTDTQYF.